Listed here are 29 T cell receptor beta chains from one sample, sequenced in a study of siplizumab effects on memory and regulatory T cells. Here immunoSEQ multiplex PCR was the method, and the copy in TCRdb shows in-frame clones only, minus some. The repertoire includes about 100,000 clones, around 92% of them detected once, and 0.14% to 0.15% sits in the top ten. Sequenced material: CD4+ T cells sorted from blood. The receptors stem from a human donor in good health.

The chain is built from TRBV7-6 and TRBJ2-7; 8 bases match TRBD1. In germline, CDR1 is SGHVS, CDR2 FNYEAQ. Trimming cost V 0 bases and J 3 bases; bases outside gene matches: 7. The CDR3 spans 16 residues. DNA of the CDR3: TGTGCCAGCAGCTTAGCGGCAGGGGGCGCAAGCTACGAGCAGTACTTC. This encodes CASSLAAGGASYEQYF. Looking up the rest from reference TRBV7-6 and TRBJ2-7 gives the full variable domain: GAGVSQSPRYKVTKRGQDVALRCDPISGHVSLYWYRQALGQGPEFLTYFNYEAQQDKSGLPNDRFSAERPEGSISTLTIQRTEQRDSAMYRCASSLAAGGASYEQYFGPGTRLTVT.

This chain joins TRBV5-4 and TRBJ2-1, with 9 bases lining up with TRBD2. Germline V lookup: CDR1 SGHNT, CDR2 YYREEE (reference sequence). V lost 0 bases, J lost 7 bases, and 5 bases stayed unmatched. The length of the CDR3 is 15 residues. The CDR3 loop reads CASSLGGGALNEQFF. The CDR3, as DNA: TGTGCCAGCAGCTTGGGCGGGGGGGCGTTAAATGAGCAGTTCTTC.

This clone was detected a few times. V and J are TRBV10-3 and TRBJ1-5; possibly TRBD1 for D (6 bases). CDR1 and CDR2 (germline): ENHRY, SYGVKD. CDR3 length equals 14 residues. V was trimmed by 10 bases and J by 0 bases, leaving 13 bases between them. The CDR3 spells CATRQAYSNQPQHF. Written as DNA, the CDR3 is TGTGCCACGAGACAGGCCTATAGCAATCAGCCCCAGCATTTT.

The genes are TRBV6-6 and TRBJ1-2; 8 positions match TRBD1. The germline V gene encodes CDR1 MNHNY and CDR2 SVGAGI (reference sequence). Unmatched junction bases numbered 8, after V lost 3 bases and J lost 8 bases. This CDR3 has 14 amino acids. CDR3 protein: CASSYHGQGLGYTF. The CDR3 DNA is TGTGCCAGCAGTTATCATGGACAGGGACTCGGCTACACCTTC.

In regard to this clone: The sample carries other DNA sequences with the same CDR3. V is TRBV7-6 and J is TRBJ1-6, with D possibly being TRBD1 (5 bases). In germline, CDR1 is SGHVS, CDR2 FNYEAQ. The germline V and J ends were trimmed by 5 bases and 13 bases, with 24 bases remaining between them. The CDR3 spans 16 residues. CDR3 nucleotide sequence: TGTGCCAGCAGCGAGGCAGGTGGTGTCATAGGGGCCCCCCTCCACTTT. Its translation is CASSEAGGVIGAPLHF.

The chain joins TRBV18 to TRBJ2-7; the D gene could be TRBD1 or TRBD2 (5 bases each). Trimming removed 0 bases at V and 2 bases at J, with 5 bases between. The CDR3 length is 13 residues. Germline CDR1 is KGHSH and CDR2 is LQKENI. The CDR3 nucleotides are TGTGCCAGCTCACCACCGGGGGCCTACGAGCAGTACTTC. This encodes CASSPPGAYEQYF.

This clone showed up just once. The rearrangement links TRBV18 to TRBJ1-2, with D maybe TRBD1 (6 bases). Germline loops: CDR1 KGHSH, CDR2 LQKENI. CDR3 length: 17 amino acids. V lost 3 bases and J 1 base, leaving 18 bases between the germline ends. The CDR3 bases are TGTGCCAGCTCACCTCTAACCGACAGGTCGGGTAACTATGGCTACACCTTC. Translated, it gives CASSPLTDRSGNYGYTF.

V gene TRBV6-5 combines with J gene TRBJ2-2, with D possibly TRBD2 on 5 matching bases. V was clipped by 6 bases and J by 6 bases, with 14 bases between them. The CDR3 length is 14 residues. Germline V gene sequence: CDR1 MNHEY, CDR2 SVGAGI. The CDR3 sequence: CASRGGGWAGELFF. In DNA form, the CDR3 reads TGTGCCAGCAGGGGCGGAGGATGGGCCGGGGAGCTGTTTTTT.

This chain links TRBV7-2 with TRBJ1-5; 8 bases are shared with TRBD1. V dropped 4 bases and J dropped 5; count of bases not matched to a gene: 7. Germline V gene lookup returns CDR1 SGHTA and CDR2 FQGNSA. CDR3 length: 15 residues. CDR3 amino acids: CASSYRTGNHQPQHF. CDR3 nucleotides: TGTGCCAGCAGCTACCGGACAGGGAATCATCAGCCCCAGCATTTT.

This clone has more than one count but fewer than ten. J is TRBJ2-1 and V is TRBV5-1, with D perhaps TRBD1 or TRBD2 (5 bases each). Looked up from germline, CDR1 is SGHRS and CDR2 is YFSETQ. V was pared by 7 bases and J by 0 bases, with 11 bases between. The CDR3 totals 14 residues. CDR3 sequence (DNA): TGCGCCAGCGGTGTGGGGGACTCCTACAATGAGCAGTTCTTC. It yields the protein CASGVGDSYNEQFF.

This clone was detected once. The chain is built from TRBV21-1 and TRBJ2-3. TRBV21-1 is marked as a pseudogene. The CDR3 is 17 amino acids. The CDR3 reads CASSKGRGGQSTDTQYF. The CDR3 DNA reads TGTGCCAGCAGCAAAGGACGGGGCGGTCAGAGCACAGATACGCAGTATTTT.

The CDR3 is CSVTGTNSNQPQHF. The CDR3, as DNA: TGCAGCGTTACCGGGACAAATAGCAATCAGCCCCAGCATTTT. The chain uses TRBV29-1 and TRBJ1-5; tentative D call: TRBD1 (6 bases). Germline lookup yields CDR1 SQVTM and CDR2 ANQGSEA. This CDR3 comprises 14 residues. The V end was cut by 5 bases, the J end by 0 bases, with 11 bases between. The full variable domain, with the rest looked up from reference TRBV29-1 and TRBJ1-5, is SAVISQKPSRDICQRGTSLTIQCQVDSQVTMMFWYRQQPGQSLTLIATANQGSEATYESGFVIDKFPISRPNLTFSTLTVSNMSPEDSSIYLCSVTGTNSNQPQHFGDGTRLSIL.

The V call is TRBV5-4, the J call TRBJ2-1; a weak D match, TRBD2 (6 bases). CDR3 length: 14 residues. The V and J ends lost 1 base and 8 bases respectively, with 13 bases between them. The germline V gene encodes CDR1 SGHNT and CDR2 YYREEE (reference sequence). This chain's CDR3 is CASSLPGTGDEQFF. In DNA form, the CDR3 reads TGTGCCAGCAGCTTGCCGGGCACGGGGGATGAGCAGTTCTTC.

The chain carries TRBV13 and TRBJ1-1, with no clear D. Trimming cost V 1 base and J 4 bases, with 13 bases left between them. This CDR3 has 15 residues. Germline assignment: CDR1 PRHDT and CDR2 FYEKMQ (reference sequence). Written as DNA, the CDR3 is TGTGCCAGCAGCTTAGCCGCTATCCCGGGCACTGAAGCTTTCTTT. Residues: CASSLAAIPGTEAFF.

This clone was counted only a few times. The chain has TRBV30 and TRBJ1-1; TRBD1 matches at 8 bases. Losses at the gene ends were 2 bases for V and 4 bases for J; bases not matched to a gene: 9. The length of the CDR3 is 15 residues. Germline assignment: CDR1 GTSNPN and CDR2 SVGIG (reference sequence). CDR3 region: CAWSFGGTGGTEAFF. In DNA form, the CDR3 reads TGTGCCTGGAGTTTCGGCGGTACAGGGGGCACTGAAGCTTTCTTT. Drawing the rest from reference TRBV30 and TRBJ1-1, the complete variable domain is SQTIHQWPATLVQPVGSPLSLECTVEGTSNPNLYWYRQAAGRGLQLLFYSVGIGQISSEVPQNLSASRPQDRQFILSSKKLLLSDSGFYLCAWSFGGTGGTEAFFGQGTRLTVV.

V is TRBV29-1 and J is TRBJ1-1, with TRBD1 matching over 10 bases. The CDR3 extends over 16 amino acids. The J segment lost 0 bases and the V segment lost 6 bases, leaving 10 bases of the junction unmatched. Germline assignment: CDR1 SQVTM and CDR2 ANQGSEA. The CDR3 DNA follows: TGCAGCGTGACCAGACAGGGGGCGAGGATGAACACTGAAGCTTTCTTT. Amino acid sequence: CSVTRQGARMNTEAFF.

V usage is TRBV15 and J usage is TRBJ2-7, with TRBD1 matching 8 bases. Germline CDR1 reads LNHNV; CDR2 reads YYDKDF (reference sequence). V lost 5 bases, J lost 3 bases, and 15 bases stayed unmatched. The CDR3 loop spans 17 amino acids. Here the CDR3 DNA reads TGTGCCACCAGCCCTCCGGGATCTAACAGGGGGAACTACGAGCAGTACTTC. Protein product: CATSPPGSNRGNYEQYF.

Points on this clone: Other nucleotide sequences from this sample produce the same CDR3. CDR3: CASSMGLGEKLFF. The DNA for the CDR3 is TGTGCCAGTAGTATGGGGTTGGGTGAAAAACTGTTTTTT. This chain connects TRBV19 to TRBJ1-4, with D unclear. The CDR3 is made up of 13 amino acids. Germline V gene data show CDR1 as LNHDA and CDR2 as SQIVND (reference sequence). Trimming cost V 3 bases and J 7 bases, with 9 bases left between them.

The J gene is TRBJ1-2, the V gene TRBV5-1; tentatively, D is TRBD1 (5 bases). Between the trimmed V and J ends, which lost 0 bases and 0 bases, there was a span of 12 bases. The CDR3 is made up of 16 amino acids. The V gene's germline CDR1 is SGHRS and CDR2 YFSETQ. CDR3 region: CASSLAADRSNYGYTF. The CDR3 DNA reads TGCGCCAGCAGCTTGGCCGCCGACAGATCTAACTATGGCTACACCTTC. Drawing the rest from reference TRBV5-1 and TRBJ1-2, the complete variable domain is KAGVTQTPRYLIKTRGQQVTLSCSPISGHRSVSWYQQTPGQGLQFLFEYFSETQRNKGNFPGRFSGRQFSNSRSEMNVSTLELGDSALYLCASSLAADRSNYGYTFGSGTRLTVV.

The count of this clone is one. This sequence joins TRBV11-3 and TRBJ2-3, with no clear D. Between the trimmed V and J ends, which lost 3 bases and 3 bases, there was a span of 1 base. Germline V gives CDR1 SGHNT, CDR2 YENEEA. The CDR3 runs to 11 residues. The CDR3 loop is CASSLTDTQYF. CDR3 DNA sequence: TGTGCCAGCAGCTTGACAGATACGCAGTATTTT.

This chain uses TRBV11-2 with TRBJ1-1; 8 bases agree with TRBD1. The J segment lost 2 bases and the V segment lost 5 bases, leaving 4 bases of the junction unmatched. Per germline, CDR1 SGHAT and CDR2 FQNNGV. There are 14 residues in the CDR3. The CDR3 here is CASSRGQGNTEAFF. In nucleotides, the CDR3 is TGTGCCAGCAGCCGCGGACAGGGCAACACTGAAGCTTTCTTT.

The chain links TRBV7-2 to TRBJ1-1; 9 positions match TRBD1. Germline V gene data show CDR1 as SGHTA and CDR2 as FQGNSA. V dropped 5 bases and J dropped 1; count of bases not matched to a gene: 5. The CDR3 is 15 amino acids. The CDR3 sequence is CASSIRQGGNTEAFF. CDR3 DNA: TGTGCCAGCAGCATACGACAGGGGGGGAACACTGAAGCTTTCTTT. Full variable domain (rest looked up from reference TRBV7-2 and TRBJ1-1): GAGVSQSPSNKVTEKGKDVELRCDPISGHTALYWYRQSLGQGLEFLIYFQGNSAPDKSGLPSDRFSAERTGGSVSTLTIQRTQQEDSAVYLCASSIRQGGNTEAFFGQGTRLTVV.

The chain joins TRBV7-2 to TRBJ2-5; TRBD2 matches 10 bases. The V segment lost 6 bases and the J segment 4 bases; nucleotides outside the gene matches: 8. The CDR3 sequence is 15 residues long. Germline V gene data show CDR1 as SGHTA and CDR2 as FQGNSA. The CDR3, as DNA: TGTGCCAGCAGTCAAAGCGGGGGGGCCCCAGAGACCCAGTACTTC. Protein product: CASSQSGGAPETQYF.

This clone was counted once. J is TRBJ1-6 and V is TRBV7-2; maybe TRBD1 (5 bases). Germline CDR1 SGHTA, CDR2 FQGNSA. The germline V and J ends were trimmed by 5 bases and 0 bases, with 17 bases remaining between them. This CDR3 region has 18 residues. The CDR3 nucleotides are TGTGCCAGCAGCCCCTCCCCCACGACAGTCTCCTATAATTCACCCCTCCACTTT. The encoded protein is CASSPSPTTVSYNSPLHF.

The chain joins TRBV6-6 to TRBJ2-3; D unresolved. The germline V and J ends were trimmed by 5 bases and 3 bases, with 3 bases remaining between them. CDR3 length equals 11 residues. Germline CDR1 is MNHNY and CDR2 is SVGAGI (reference sequence). As DNA, the CDR3 is TGTGCCAGCAGTCAGACAGATACGCAGTATTTT. Its protein is CASSQTDTQYF.

V gene TRBV7-2 combines with J gene TRBJ1-2; D is ambiguous. Germline V gives CDR1 SGHTA, CDR2 FQGNSA. V was pared by 4 bases and J by 1 base, with 13 bases between. This CDR3 comprises 15 residues. CDR3 protein: CASSYRAKDNYGYTF. Here the CDR3 DNA reads TGTGCCAGCAGCTACCGTGCCAAGGATAACTATGGCTACACCTTC.

The chain recombines TRBV11-1 with TRBJ2-3, with TRBD2 matching over 8 bases. This CDR3 is built from 16 residues. Trimming cost V 1 base and J 6 bases; bases outside gene matches: 9. CDR1 and CDR2 from the germline V gene are SGHAT and FQDESV (reference sequence). For the CDR3, the DNA is TGTGCCAGCAGCTTAGTAGGGACTAGGGGTACGGATACGCAGTATTTT. The encoded protein is CASSLVGTRGTDTQYF.

V and J are TRBV15 and TRBJ2-3; D ambiguous. The CDR3 sequence is 14 residues long. The germline V gene encodes CDR1 LNHNV and CDR2 YYDKDF (reference sequence). Trimming cost V 1 base and J 7 bases, with 12 bases left between them. DNA for the CDR3: TGTGCCACCAGCAGAGCATCACGGTCAAATACGCAGTATTTT. It encodes CATSRASRSNTQYF.

The chain joins TRBV19 to TRBJ2-7; 11 bases are shared with TRBD2. V shed 6 bases and J 3 bases; nucleotides not matched to a gene: 10. Germline loops: CDR1 LNHDA, CDR2 SQIVND (reference sequence). This CDR3 contains 16 residues. The CDR3 bases are TGTGCCAGTAGCAACCAGGGGACTAGCGGCAACTACGAGCAGTACTTC. Its translation: CASSNQGTSGNYEQYF.